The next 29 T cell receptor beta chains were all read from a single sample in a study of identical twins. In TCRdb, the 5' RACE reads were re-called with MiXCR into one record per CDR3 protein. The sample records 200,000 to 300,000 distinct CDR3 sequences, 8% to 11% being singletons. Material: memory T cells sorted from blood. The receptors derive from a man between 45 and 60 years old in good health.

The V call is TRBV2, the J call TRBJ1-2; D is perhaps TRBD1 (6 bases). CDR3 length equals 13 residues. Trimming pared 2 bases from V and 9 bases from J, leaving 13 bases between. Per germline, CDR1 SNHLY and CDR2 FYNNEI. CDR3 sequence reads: CASSEWQGKSYTF. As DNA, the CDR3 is TGTGCCAGCAGTGAATGGCAGGGGAAAAGCTACACCTTC.

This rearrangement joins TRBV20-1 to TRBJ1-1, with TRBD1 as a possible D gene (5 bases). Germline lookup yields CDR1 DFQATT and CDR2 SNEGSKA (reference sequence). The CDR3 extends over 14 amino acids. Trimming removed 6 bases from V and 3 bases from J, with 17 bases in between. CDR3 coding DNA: TGCAGTGCCCCCAGGGAGGAGTGGTACACTGAAGCTTTCTTT. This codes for CSAPREEWYTEAFF.

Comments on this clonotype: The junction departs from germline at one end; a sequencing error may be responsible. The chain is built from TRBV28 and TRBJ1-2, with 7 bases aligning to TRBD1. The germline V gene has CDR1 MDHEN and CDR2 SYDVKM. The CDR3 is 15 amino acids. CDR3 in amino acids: CASSFYGQEAGGSTF. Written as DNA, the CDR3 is TGTGCCAGCAGTTTCTACGGACAGGAAGCCGGGGGCTCCACCTTC.

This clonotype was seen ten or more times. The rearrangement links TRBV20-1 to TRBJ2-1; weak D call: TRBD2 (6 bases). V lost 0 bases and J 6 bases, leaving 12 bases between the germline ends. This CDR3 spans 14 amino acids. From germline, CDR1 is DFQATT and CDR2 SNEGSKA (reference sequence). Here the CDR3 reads CSARDWGGINEQFF. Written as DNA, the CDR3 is TGCAGTGCTAGAGATTGGGGCGGGATCAATGAGCAGTTCTTC.

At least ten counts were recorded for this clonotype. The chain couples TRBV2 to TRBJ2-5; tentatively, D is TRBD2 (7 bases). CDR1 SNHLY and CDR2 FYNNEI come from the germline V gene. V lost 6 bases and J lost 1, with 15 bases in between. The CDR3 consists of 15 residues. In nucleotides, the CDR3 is TGTGCCAGCAGGAGCCGGGGGGCCCTCCAAGAGACCCAGTACTTC. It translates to CASRSRGALQETQYF.

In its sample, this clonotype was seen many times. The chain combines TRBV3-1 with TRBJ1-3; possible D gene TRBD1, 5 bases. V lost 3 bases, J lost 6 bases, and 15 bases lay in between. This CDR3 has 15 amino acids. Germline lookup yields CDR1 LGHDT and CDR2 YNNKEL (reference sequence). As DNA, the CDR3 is TGTGCCAGCAGCCATGGCCCCGGGACGCAAAACACCATATATTTT. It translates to CASSHGPGTQNTIYF.

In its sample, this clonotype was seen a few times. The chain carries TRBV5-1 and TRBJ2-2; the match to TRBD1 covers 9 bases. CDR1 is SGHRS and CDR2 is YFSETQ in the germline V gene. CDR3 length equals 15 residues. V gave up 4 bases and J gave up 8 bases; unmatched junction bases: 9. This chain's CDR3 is CASSRRTGEIGELFF. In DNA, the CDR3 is TGCGCCAGCAGCCGGCGGACAGGGGAAATTGGGGAGCTGTTTTTT.

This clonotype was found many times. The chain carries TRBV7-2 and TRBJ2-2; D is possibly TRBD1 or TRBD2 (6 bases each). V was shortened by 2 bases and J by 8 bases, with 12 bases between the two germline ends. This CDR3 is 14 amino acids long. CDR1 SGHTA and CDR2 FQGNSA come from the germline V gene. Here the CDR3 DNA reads TGTGCCAGCAGCTTAATCGGGGGCAGGGGGGAGCTGTTTTTT. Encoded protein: CASSLIGGRGELFF.

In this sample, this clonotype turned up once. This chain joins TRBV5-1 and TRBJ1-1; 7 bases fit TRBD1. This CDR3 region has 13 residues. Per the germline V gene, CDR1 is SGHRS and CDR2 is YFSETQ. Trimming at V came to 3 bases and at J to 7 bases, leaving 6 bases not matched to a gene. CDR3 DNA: TGCGCCAGCAGCTCGGTCGGGGACAGTGAAGCTTTCTTT. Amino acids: CASSSVGDSEAFF.

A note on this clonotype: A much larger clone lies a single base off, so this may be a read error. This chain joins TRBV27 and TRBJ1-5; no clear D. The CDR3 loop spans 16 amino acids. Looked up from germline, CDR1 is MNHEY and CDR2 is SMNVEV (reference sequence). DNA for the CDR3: TGTGCCAGCAGTTTATTCGCCCTTAGCGGAGAGCAGCTCCAGCATTTT. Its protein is CASSLFALSGEQLQHF.

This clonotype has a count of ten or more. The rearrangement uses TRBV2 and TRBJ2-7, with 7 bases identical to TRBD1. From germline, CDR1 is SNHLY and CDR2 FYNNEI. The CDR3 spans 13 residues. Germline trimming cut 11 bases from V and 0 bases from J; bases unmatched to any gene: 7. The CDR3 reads CAVIRDSSYEQYF. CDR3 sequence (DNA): TGTGCCGTAATCCGGGACAGCTCCTACGAGCAGTACTTC.

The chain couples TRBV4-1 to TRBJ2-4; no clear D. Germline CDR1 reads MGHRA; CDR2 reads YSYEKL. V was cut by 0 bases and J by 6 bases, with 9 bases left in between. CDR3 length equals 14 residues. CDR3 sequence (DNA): TGCGCCAGCAGCCAAGAGGGCAGCTTAAACATTCAGTACTTC. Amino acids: CASSQEGSLNIQYF.

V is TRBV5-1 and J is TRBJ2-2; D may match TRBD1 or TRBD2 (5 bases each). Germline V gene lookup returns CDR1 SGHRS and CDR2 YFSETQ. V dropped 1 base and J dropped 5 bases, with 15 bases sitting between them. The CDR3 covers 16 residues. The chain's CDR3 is CASSLRGTRSTGELFF. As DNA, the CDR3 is TGCGCCAGCAGCTTGCGAGGGACGAGAAGTACCGGGGAGCTGTTTTTT.

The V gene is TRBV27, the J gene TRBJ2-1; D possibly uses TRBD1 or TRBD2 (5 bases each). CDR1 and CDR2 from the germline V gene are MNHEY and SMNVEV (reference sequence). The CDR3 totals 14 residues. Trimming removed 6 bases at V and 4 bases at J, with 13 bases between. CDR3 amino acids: CASRAGTGYNEQFF. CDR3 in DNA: TGTGCCAGCAGAGCCGGGACGGGTTACAATGAGCAGTTCTTC.

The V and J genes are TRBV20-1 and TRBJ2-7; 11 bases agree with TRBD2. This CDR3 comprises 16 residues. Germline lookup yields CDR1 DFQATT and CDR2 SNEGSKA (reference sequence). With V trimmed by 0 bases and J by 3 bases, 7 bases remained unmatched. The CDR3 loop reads CSARDRTSGGLYEQYF. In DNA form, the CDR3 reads TGCAGTGCTAGAGATCGCACTAGCGGGGGTCTCTACGAGCAGTACTTC.

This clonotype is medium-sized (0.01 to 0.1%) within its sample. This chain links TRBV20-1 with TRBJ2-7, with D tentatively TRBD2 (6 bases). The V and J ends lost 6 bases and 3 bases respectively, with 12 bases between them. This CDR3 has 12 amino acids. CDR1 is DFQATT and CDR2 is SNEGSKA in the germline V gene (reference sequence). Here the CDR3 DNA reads TGCAGTGCCACGACTAGTTACTACGAGCAGTACTTC. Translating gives CSATTSYYEQYF.

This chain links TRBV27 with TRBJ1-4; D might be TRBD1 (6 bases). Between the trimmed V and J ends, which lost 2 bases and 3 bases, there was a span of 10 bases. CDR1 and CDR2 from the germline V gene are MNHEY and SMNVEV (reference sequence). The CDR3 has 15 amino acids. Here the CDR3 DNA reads TGTGCCAGCAGTTTAAATGGACAGTCTAATGAAAAACTGTTTTTT. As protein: CASSLNGQSNEKLFF.

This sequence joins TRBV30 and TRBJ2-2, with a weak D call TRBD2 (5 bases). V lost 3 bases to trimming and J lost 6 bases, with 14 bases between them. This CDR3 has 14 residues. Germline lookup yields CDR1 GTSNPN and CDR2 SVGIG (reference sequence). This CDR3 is CAWSALAGAGELFF. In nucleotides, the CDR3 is TGTGCCTGGAGCGCCCTAGCCGGCGCCGGGGAGCTGTTTTTT.

The CDR3: CASSQGTADNEQFF. Written as DNA, the CDR3 is TGCGCCAGCAGCCAAGGGACAGCAGACAATGAGCAGTTCTTC. This chain links TRBV4-3 with TRBJ2-1, with D possibly matching TRBD1 (6 bases). V lost 1 base and J 5 bases, leaving 9 bases between the germline ends. The length of the CDR3 is 14 residues. Germline V lookup: CDR1 LGHNA, CDR2 YSLEER.

CDR3 protein: CASSQGVVGEQFF. In nucleotides, the CDR3 is TGTGCCAGCAGCCAAGGAGTAGTCGGTGAGCAGTTCTTC. The chain uses TRBV3-1 and TRBJ2-1; no reliable D call. This CDR3 comprises 13 residues. Trimming left V 1 base short and J 9 bases short, with 10 bases between. CDR1 is LGHDT, CDR2 YNNKEL, per germline (reference sequence).

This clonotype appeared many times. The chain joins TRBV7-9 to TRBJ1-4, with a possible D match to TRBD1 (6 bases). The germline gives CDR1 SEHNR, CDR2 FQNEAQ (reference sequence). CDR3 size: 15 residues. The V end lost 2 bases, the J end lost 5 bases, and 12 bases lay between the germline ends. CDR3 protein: CASSLSTGPNEKLFF. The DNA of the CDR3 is TGTGCCAGCAGCTTATCGACAGGCCCGAATGAAAAACTGTTTTTT. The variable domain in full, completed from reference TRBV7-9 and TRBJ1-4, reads DTGVSQNPRHKITKRGQNVTFRCDPISEHNRLYWYRQTLGQGPEFLTYFQNEAQLEKSRLLSDRFSAERPKGSFSTLEIQRTEQGDSAMYLCASSLSTGPNEKLFFGSGTQLSVL.

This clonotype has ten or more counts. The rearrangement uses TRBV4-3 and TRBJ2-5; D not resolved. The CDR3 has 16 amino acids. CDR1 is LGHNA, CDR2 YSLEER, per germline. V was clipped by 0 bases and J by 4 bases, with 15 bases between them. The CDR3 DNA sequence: TGCGCCAGCAGCCAAGATCTAGTACAGTCAGGAGAGACCCAGTACTTC. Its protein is CASSQDLVQSGETQYF.

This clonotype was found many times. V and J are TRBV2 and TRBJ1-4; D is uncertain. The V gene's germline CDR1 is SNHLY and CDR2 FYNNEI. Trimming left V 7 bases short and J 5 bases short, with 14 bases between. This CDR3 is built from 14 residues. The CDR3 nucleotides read TGTGCCAGCACAATCACGGCGCAAAATGAAAAACTGTTTTTT. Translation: CASTITAQNEKLFF.

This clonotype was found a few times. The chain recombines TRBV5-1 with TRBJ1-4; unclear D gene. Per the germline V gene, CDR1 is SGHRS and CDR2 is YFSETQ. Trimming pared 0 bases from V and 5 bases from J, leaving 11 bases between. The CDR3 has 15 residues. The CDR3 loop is CASSLASASNEKLFF. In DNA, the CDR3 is TGCGCCAGCAGCTTGGCCTCTGCGTCCAATGAAAAACTGTTTTTT.

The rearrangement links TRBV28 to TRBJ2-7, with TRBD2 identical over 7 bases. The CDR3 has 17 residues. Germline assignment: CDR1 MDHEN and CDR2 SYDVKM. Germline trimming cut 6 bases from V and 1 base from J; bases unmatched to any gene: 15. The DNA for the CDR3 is TGTGCCAGCAGGGGGGGGAGCAGAGGAATGGGGTCCTACGAGCAGTACTTC. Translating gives CASRGGSRGMGSYEQYF. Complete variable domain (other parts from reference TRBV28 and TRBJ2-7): DVKVTQSSRYLVKRTGEKVFLECVQDMDHENMFWYRQDPGLGLRLIYFSYDVKMKEKGDIPEGYSVSREKKERFSLILESASTNQTSMYLCASRGGSRGMGSYEQYFGPGTRLTVT.

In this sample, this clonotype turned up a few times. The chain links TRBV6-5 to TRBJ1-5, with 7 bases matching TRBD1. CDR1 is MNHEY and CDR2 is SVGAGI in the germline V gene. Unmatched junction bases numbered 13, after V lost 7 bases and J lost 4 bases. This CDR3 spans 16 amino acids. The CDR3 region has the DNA TGTGCCAGCAATTCCGCCGGGACAGTGACTAATCAGCCCCAGCATTTT. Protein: CASNSAGTVTNQPQHF.

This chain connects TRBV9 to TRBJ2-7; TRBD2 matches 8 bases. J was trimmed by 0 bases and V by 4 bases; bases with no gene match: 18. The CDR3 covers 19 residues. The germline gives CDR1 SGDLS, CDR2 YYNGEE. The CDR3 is CASSPGGGRSRGSSYEQYF. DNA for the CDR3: TGTGCCAGCAGCCCCGGCGGCGGGAGGTCCCGAGGTAGCTCCTACGAGCAGTACTTC.

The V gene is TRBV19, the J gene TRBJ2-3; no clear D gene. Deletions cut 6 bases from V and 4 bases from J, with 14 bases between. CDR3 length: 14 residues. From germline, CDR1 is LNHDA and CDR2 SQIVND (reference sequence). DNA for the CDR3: TGTGCCAGTAGCACCAATATCGGGTCAGATACGCAGTATTTT. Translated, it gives CASSTNIGSDTQYF.

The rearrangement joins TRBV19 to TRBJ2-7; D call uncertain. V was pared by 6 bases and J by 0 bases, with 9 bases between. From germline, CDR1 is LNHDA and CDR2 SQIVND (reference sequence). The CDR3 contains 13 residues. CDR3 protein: CASSPFLSYEQYF. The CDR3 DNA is TGTGCCAGTAGCCCCTTCCTCTCCTACGAGCAGTACTTC.